These T cell receptor beta chains were read from a single sample in a study of vaccination and CD4 T cells after COVID-19. These receptors' antigens are unknown. TCRdb independently ran MiXCR on the PCR reads; one entry per CDR3 protein. Among 6,500 to 8,500 distinct CDR3 sequences listed, under 75% were seen once. The sample comprised CD4+ T cells from blood, cultured in vitro. The origin of the receptors is a human donor who had recovered from COVID-19. The CDR3 runs from the conserved cysteine through the conserved F or W. The order of the fields is D gene, J gene, clone size, V gene, CDR3 protein, CDR3 DNA. A D gene is named only where the DNA matches it firmly. A row's size may be missing; if present it is once, few, many or a size class.

>TRBD1|TRBJ2-1|NA|TRBV7-7
CASSSGGEQFF
TGTGCTAGCAGCTCAGGGGGCGAGCAGTTCTTC
>TRBD1|TRBJ1-2|NA|TRBV10-3
CAIRDRGKESYTF
TGTGCCATCAGGGACAGGGGGAAGGAGAGCTACACCTTC
>NA|TRBJ1-5|NA|TRBV7-2
CASSLEGGYNQPQHF
TGTGCCAGCAGCTTAGAGGGCGGCTACAATCAGCCCCAGCATTTT
>NA|TRBJ1-2|NA|TRBV19
CASSITGTAAGYGYTF
TGTGCCAGTAGTATCACCGGAACAGCCGCTGGCTATGGCTACACCTTC
>TRBD2|TRBJ2-5|NA|TRBV20-1
CSAPAGGPGETQYF
TGCAGTGCTCCTGCGGGAGGCCCCGGGGAGACCCAGTACTTC
>TRBD1|TRBJ2-7|NA|TRBV20-1
CSVRDRGTGQYF
TGCAGTGTCCGGGACAGGGGGACAGGGCAGTACTTC
>NA|TRBJ1-6|NA|TRBV6-5
CASSYSNDWGQGSPLHF
TGTGCCAGCAGTTACTCGAACGATTGGGGGCAGGGTTCACCCCTCCACTTT
>TRBD1|TRBJ2-2|once|TRBV20-1
CSARDPQGAGELFF
TGCAGTGCTAGAGATCCCCAGGGGGCCGGGGAGCTGTTTTTT
>TRBD1|TRBJ1-1|NA|TRBV12-3/TRBV12-4
CASSVQGAEGEAFF
TGTGCCAGCAGTGTACAGGGGGCTGAGGGTGAAGCTTTCTTT
>TRBD1|TRBJ2-7|NA|TRBV6-5
CASSFSGTGINEQYF
TGTGCCAGCAGTTTCTCCGGGACAGGGATCAACGAGCAGTACTTC
>TRBD1|TRBJ1-1|NA|TRBV12-3/TRBV12-4
CASSFLDRGTEAFF
TGTGCCAGCAGTTTCCTTGACAGGGGGACTGAAGCTTTCTTT
>NA|TRBJ1-1|NA|TRBV6-1
CASRYWTGTEAFF
TGTGCCAGCAGATATTGGACGGGCACTGAAGCTTTCTTT
>NA|TRBJ1-2|few|TRBV12-5
CASGLVPPIRAPYGYTF
TGTGCTAGTGGTTTGGTCCCCCCCATCCGGGCACCCTATGGCTACACCTTC
>TRBD2|TRBJ2-5|NA|TRBV6-1
CASSPSGGTSFSQYF
TGTGCCAGCAGCCCTAGCGGGGGCACAAGTTTTTCCCAGTACTTC
>TRBD2|TRBJ2-5|NA|TRBV6-1
CASSASGGAGETQYF
TGTGCCAGCAGTGCATCGGGGGGGGCCGGAGAGACCCAGTACTTC
>NA|TRBJ2-7|NA|TRBV9
CASSARPSRDYEQYF
TGTGCCAGCAGCGCTCGCCCTTCCAGGGATTACGAGCAGTACTTC
>TRBD2|TRBJ2-7|NA|TRBV20-1
CSARVSTSGGDEQYF
TGCAGTGCTAGAGTCTCGACTAGCGGGGGAGATGAGCAGTACTTC
>NA|TRBJ2-4|few|TRBV20-1
CSARDYAGNIQYF
TGCAGTGCTAGAGATTACGCGGGGAACATTCAGTACTTC
>TRBD2|TRBJ2-3|NA|TRBV20-1
CSARTSGGTDTQYF
TGCAGTGCAAGGACTAGCGGGGGAACAGATACGCAGTATTTT
>TRBD1|TRBJ1-2|NA|TRBV7-3
CASSLSGTGTYGYTF
TGTGCCAGCAGCTTATCCGGGACAGGGACCTATGGCTACACCTTC
>NA|TRBJ2-2|NA|TRBV10-3
CAISVRLRGELFF
TGTGCCATCAGTGTTAGACTAAGAGGGGAGCTGTTTTTT
>NA|TRBJ1-2|NA|TRBV6-1
CASIDAGAGDGYTF
TGTGCCAGCATCGACGCAGGGGCAGGGGATGGCTACACCTTC
>NA|TRBJ1-1|NA|TRBV10-1
CHPWGELNTEAFF
TGCCATCCCTGGGGGGAACTGAACACTGAAGCTTTCTTT
>NA|TRBJ2-2|NA|TRBV2
CASNQGGTGELFF
TGTGCCAGCAACCAGGGAGGCACCGGGGAGCTGTTTTTT
>TRBD1|TRBJ2-5|NA|TRBV20-1
CSARGTGGETQYF
TGCAGTGCTAGGGGGACAGGCGGGGAGACCCAGTACTTC
>TRBD2|TRBJ2-2|NA|TRBV20-1
CSAREGLAENTGELFF
TGCAGTGCTAGGGAAGGACTAGCGGAAAACACCGGGGAGCTGTTTTTT
>NA|TRBJ1-2|few|TRBV7-9
CASTAMWGGGYTF
TGTGCCAGCACCGCCATGTGGGGGGGGGGCTACACCTTC
>NA|TRBJ1-2|NA|TRBV7-2
CASSLMGTGYYGYTF
TGTGCCAGCAGCTTAATGGGGACGGGGTACTATGGCTACACCTTC
>NA|TRBJ2-5|few|TRBV20-1
CSAQQTYQETQYF
TGCAGTGCGCAACAAACGTACCAAGAGACCCAGTACTTC
>TRBD1|TRBJ1-6|NA|TRBV7-8
CASSLVGDRVPNSPPHF
TGTGCCAGCAGCTTAGTTGGGGACAGGGTGCCTAATTCACCCCCCCACTTT
>NA|TRBJ2-3|NA|TRBV24-1
CATSDWGRTDTQYF
TGTGCCACCAGTGATTGGGGCAGGACAGATACGCAGTATTTT
>NA|TRBJ2-5|few|TRBV20-1
CSARTITGWVQETQYF
TGCAGTGCTAGGACTATTACAGGGTGGGTCCAAGAGACCCAGTACTTC
>NA|TRBJ2-5|once|TRBV6-5
CASSYGRGGETQYF
TGTGCCAGCAGTTACGGCAGGGGTGGAGAGACCCAGTACTTC
>NA|TRBJ1-2|NA|TRBV19
CASSIIRSYGYTF
TGTGCCAGTAGTATTATTCGGAGCTATGGCTACACCTTC
>NA|TRBJ2-5|NA|TRBV20-1
CSAREGGARVAQYF
TGCAGTGCTAGAGAGGGGGGGGCAAGAGTGGCCCAGTACTTC
>TRBD1|TRBJ2-7|NA|TRBV5-1
CASSFRGRIGEQYF
TGCGCCAGCAGCTTCAGGGGGCGGATTGGGGAGCAGTACTTC
>NA|TRBJ2-2|NA|TRBV7-6
CASGARGAGELFF
TGTGCCAGCGGGGCCCGAGGCGCCGGGGAGCTGTTTTTT
>TRBD2|TRBJ2-7|NA|TRBV20-1
CSARDVLAGGAEQYF
TGCAGTGCTAGAGACGTACTAGCGGGAGGCGCTGAGCAGTACTTC
>NA|TRBJ1-2|few|TRBV7-9
CASSSRQNNYGYTF
TGTGCCAGCAGCAGCCGACAGAATAACTATGGCTACACCTTC
>NA|TRBJ1-6|NA|TRBV2
CASSEDPRQMGFNSPLHF
TGTGCCAGCAGTGAAGATCCCCGACAAATGGGCTTTAATTCACCCCTCCACTTT
>TRBD2|TRBJ2-3|NA|TRBV20-1
CSAGLAGASSTDTQYF
TGCAGTGCAGGACTAGCGGGGGCCTCTAGCACAGATACGCAGTATTTT
>TRBD1|TRBJ2-1|NA|TRBV12-3/TRBV12-4
CASSLWTGADEQFF
TGTGCCAGCAGTTTGTGGACAGGGGCGGATGAGCAGTTCTTC
>NA|TRBJ2-7|NA|TRBV20-1
CSASPNNYEQYF
TGCAGTGCTAGCCCAAACAACTACGAGCAGTACTTC
>NA|TRBJ1-5|few|TRBV5-8
CASSFPMGGQPQHF
TGTGCCAGCAGCTTCCCGATGGGGGGTCAGCCCCAGCATTTT
>NA|TRBJ1-3|once|TRBV6-1
CASRVGAGNTIYF
TGTGCCAGCAGAGTAGGGGCTGGAAACACCATATATTTT
>TRBD2|TRBJ2-3|NA|TRBV20-1
CSAGTSGRWIDTQYF
TGCAGTGCTGGGACTAGCGGGAGGTGGATTGATACGCAGTATTTT
>TRBD1|TRBJ2-7|NA|TRBV5-1
CASSLGDRAPTYEQYF
TGCGCCAGCAGCTTGGGCGACAGGGCACCTACCTACGAGCAGTACTTC
>NA|TRBJ2-1|NA|TRBV29-1
CSGTYNEQFF
TGCAGCGGAACCTACAATGAGCAGTTCTTC
>TRBD1|TRBJ1-1|NA|TRBV29-1
CSVKGAVTEAFF
TGCAGCGTTAAGGGGGCCGTCACTGAAGCTTTCTTT
>NA|TRBJ1-1|NA|TRBV7-9
CASSSTGRGGTEAFF
TGTGCCAGCAGCTCCACCGGTCGGGGAGGGACTGAAGCTTTCTTT
>NA|TRBJ1-1|NA|TRBV7-9
CASSLKGAAEAFF
TGTGCCAGCAGCTTGAAAGGGGCCGCTGAAGCTTTCTTT
>NA|TRBJ1-2|NA|TRBV19
CASSIVRGGNYGYTF
TGTGCCAGTAGTATAGTGCGGGGGGGTAACTATGGCTACACCTTC
>TRBD1|TRBJ1-1|few|TRBV20-1
CSARVFGDSSRGAEAFF
TGCAGTGCTAGAGTTTTTGGGGACAGCTCCAGGGGGGCTGAAGCTTTCTTT
>NA|TRBJ2-2|NA|TRBV14
CASSPPGVAMNTGELFF
TGTGCCAGCAGCCCACCCGGGGTAGCGATGAACACCGGGGAGCTGTTTTTT